This T cell receptor beta chain was sequenced during a study of blood T cells in healthy people across ages. Across the study: The template switching approach captured approximately one barcoded beta molecule for every two T cells. Regarding the study as a whole: Long-lived and aged donors differed, with more naive CD4+ cells and higher diversity in the long-lived.

Samples each had at least 5.5 micrograms of total RNA extracted. Per the germline V gene, CDR1 is SGHTA and CDR2 is FQGTGA. The CDR3 is 15 residues long. V was cut by 5 bases and J by 0 bases, with 12 bases left in between. Concerning this clonotype itself: The antigen remains undetermined.

A second PCR, run for about 7 to 11 cycles, used a sample-barcoded 5' primer plus a J-beta primer mix. TCRdb reanalysed the 5' RACE reads using MiXCR and keeps one entry per CDR3 protein. This table has fewer than 2,000,000 distinct CDR3 sequences, 35% to 50% appearing once. The source material was blood. The gene calls are TRBV7-3 and TRBJ2-3; weak D call: TRBD2 (5 bases). The sequence derives from a human donor in good health. CDR3 amino acids: CASSADLSSTDTQYF. Written as DNA, the CDR3 is TGTGCCAGCAGCGCGGACTTATCTAGCACAGATACGCAGTATTTT.